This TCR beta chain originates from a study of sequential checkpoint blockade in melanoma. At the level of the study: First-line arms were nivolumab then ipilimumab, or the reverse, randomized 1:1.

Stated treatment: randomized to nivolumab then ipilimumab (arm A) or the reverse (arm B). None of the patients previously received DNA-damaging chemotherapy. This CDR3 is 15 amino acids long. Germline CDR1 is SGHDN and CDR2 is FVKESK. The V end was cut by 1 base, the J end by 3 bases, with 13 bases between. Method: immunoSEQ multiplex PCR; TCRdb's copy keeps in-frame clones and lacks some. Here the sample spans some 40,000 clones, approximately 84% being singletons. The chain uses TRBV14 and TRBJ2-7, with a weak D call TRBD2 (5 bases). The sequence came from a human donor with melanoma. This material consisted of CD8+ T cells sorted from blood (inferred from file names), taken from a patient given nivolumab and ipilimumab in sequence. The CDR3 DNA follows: TGTGCCAGCAGCCAAGTCCAGGACTTGGGCTACGAGCAGTACTTC. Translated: CASSQVQDLGYEQYF.